This T cell receptor beta chain was sequenced during a study of chemoradiotherapy in HPV16-positive cancers. Study-level results: The functional HPV-specific definition rests on just a couple of HPV16-positive patients.

With respect to this clone: No antigen is known for it.

The V gene's germline CDR1 is SGHRS and CDR2 YFSETQ. The V and J ends lost 5 bases and 10 bases, in that order; junction bases with no gene match: 22. This CDR3 spans 18 amino acids. Assay used: immunoSEQ multiplex PCR; TCRdb lists only in-frame clones, some missing. The table records 12,000 or so clones, about 90% of them present only once. This sample was obtained from a patient who underwent chemoradiotherapy. The origin of this receptor is a human donor with HPV-associated anogenital cancer. The chain is built from TRBV5-1 and TRBJ2-1; 9 positions agree with TRBD2. CDR3 sequence (DNA): TGCGCCAGCAGACCGTCACGCTCCAGACTAGCGGTGGGAGGGGAGCAGTTCTTC. It translates to CASRPSRSRLAVGGEQFF.